This T cell receptor (beta chain) was obtained from a study of beta chain features in type 1 diabetes. Study-wide results and limits: TCRB CDR3s were moderately but significantly shorter in Type 1 diabetes patients in all four CD4+ subsets.

As for this clone: Antigen unknown.

Germline-derived CDR1 and CDR2 are GTSNPN and SVGIG (reference sequence). The CDR3 spans 14 residues. V lost 0 bases and J lost 10; bases outside the gene matches: 9. Expressed TCRB transcripts were sequenced because the entire RNA isolate underwent reverse transcription. The repertoire was sequenced with immunoSEQ multiplex PCR; TCRdb's copy has only in-frame clones and lacks some. The sample has roughly 500,000 clones, 9.5% to 12% seen once. The clonotype comes from a young woman in good health. This chain links TRBV30 with TRBJ1-1, with TRBD1 matching 9 bases. Sequencing input: naive CD4+ T cells from blood. CDR3 in DNA: TGTGCCTGGAGTGTAGCCCTCCTACAGGGGGCAGCTTTCTTT. It codes for CAWSVALLQGAAFF.